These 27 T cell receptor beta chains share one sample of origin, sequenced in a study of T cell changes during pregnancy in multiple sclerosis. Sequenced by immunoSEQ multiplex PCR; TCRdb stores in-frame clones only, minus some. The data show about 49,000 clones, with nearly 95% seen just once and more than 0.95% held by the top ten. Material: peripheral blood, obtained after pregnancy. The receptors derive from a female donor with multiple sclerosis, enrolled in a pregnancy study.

DNA of the CDR3: TGTGCCAGCAGCTATACTAGGGACACAGATACGCAGTATTTT. Translated: CASSYTRDTDTQYF. This chain links TRBV7-2 with TRBJ2-3, with TRBD2 as a possible D gene (5 bases). Germline assignment: CDR1 SGHTA and CDR2 FQGNSA. The V and J ends lost 4 bases and 2 bases respectively, with 10 bases between them. This CDR3 comprises 14 residues.

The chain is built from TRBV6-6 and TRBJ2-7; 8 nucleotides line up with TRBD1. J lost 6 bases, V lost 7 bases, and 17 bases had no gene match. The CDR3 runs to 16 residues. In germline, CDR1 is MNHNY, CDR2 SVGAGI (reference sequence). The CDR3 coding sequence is TGTGCCAGCACCTCGAGGAAAGGACAGGGCCTCTCCGAGCAGTACTTC. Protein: CASTSRKGQGLSEQYF.

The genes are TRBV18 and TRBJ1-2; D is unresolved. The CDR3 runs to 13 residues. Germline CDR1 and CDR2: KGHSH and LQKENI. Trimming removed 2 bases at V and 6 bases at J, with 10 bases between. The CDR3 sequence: CASSPMRENGYTF. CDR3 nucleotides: TGTGCCAGCTCACCAATGCGAGAGAATGGCTACACCTTC.

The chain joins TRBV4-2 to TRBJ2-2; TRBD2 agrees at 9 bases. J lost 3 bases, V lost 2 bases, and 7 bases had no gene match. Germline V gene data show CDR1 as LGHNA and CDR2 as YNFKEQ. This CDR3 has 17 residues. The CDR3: CASSQTGTSYYTGELFF. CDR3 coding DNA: TGTGCCAGCAGCCAAACCGGGACTAGCTACTACACCGGGGAGCTGTTTTTT.

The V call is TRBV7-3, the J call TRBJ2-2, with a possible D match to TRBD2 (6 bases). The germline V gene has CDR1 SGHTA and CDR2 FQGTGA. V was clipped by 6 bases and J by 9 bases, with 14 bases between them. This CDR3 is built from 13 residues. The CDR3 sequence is CASSRRDGRELFF. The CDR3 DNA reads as TGTGCCAGCAGTAGGAGGGACGGCCGGGAGCTGTTTTTT.

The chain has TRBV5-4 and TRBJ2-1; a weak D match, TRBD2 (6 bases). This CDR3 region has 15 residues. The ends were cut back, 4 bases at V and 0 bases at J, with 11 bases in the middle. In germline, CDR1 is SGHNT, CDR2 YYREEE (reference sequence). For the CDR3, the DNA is TGTGCCAGCAGCCCAGGGACTTTCTCCTACAATGAGCAGTTCTTC. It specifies CASSPGTFSYNEQFF.

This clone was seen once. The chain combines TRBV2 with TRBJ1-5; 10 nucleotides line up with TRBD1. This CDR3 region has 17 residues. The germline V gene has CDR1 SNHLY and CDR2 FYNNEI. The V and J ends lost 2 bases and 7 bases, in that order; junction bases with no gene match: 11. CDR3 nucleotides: TGTGCCAGCAGTGAATACCCCCGGGACAGGGGAAGGCAGCCCCAGCATTTT. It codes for CASSEYPRDRGRQPQHF.

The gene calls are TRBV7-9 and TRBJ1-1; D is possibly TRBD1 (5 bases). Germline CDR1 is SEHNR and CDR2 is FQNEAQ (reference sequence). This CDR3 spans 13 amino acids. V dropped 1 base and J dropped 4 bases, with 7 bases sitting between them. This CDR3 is CASSLVRGTEAFF. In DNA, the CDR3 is TGTGCCAGCAGCTTAGTTAGGGGCACTGAAGCTTTCTTT.

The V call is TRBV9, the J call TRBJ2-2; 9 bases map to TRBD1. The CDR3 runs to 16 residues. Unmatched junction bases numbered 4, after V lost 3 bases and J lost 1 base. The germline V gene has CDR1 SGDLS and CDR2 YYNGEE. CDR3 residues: CASSASGQGNTGELFF. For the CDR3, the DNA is TGTGCCAGCAGCGCCTCGGGACAGGGGAACACCGGGGAGCTGTTTTTT.

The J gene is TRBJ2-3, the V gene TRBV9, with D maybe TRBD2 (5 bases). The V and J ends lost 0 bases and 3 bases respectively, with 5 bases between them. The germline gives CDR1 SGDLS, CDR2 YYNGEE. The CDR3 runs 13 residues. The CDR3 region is CASSVAGTDTQYF. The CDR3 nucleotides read TGTGCCAGCAGCGTAGCGGGGACAGATACGCAGTATTTT.

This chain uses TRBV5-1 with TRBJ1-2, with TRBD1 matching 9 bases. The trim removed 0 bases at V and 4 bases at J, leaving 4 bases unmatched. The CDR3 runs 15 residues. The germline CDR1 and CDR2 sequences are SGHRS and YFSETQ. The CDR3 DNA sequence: TGCGCCAGCAGCTTGGCCGGGACAGGGAGCTATGGCTACACCTTC. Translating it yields CASSLAGTGSYGYTF.

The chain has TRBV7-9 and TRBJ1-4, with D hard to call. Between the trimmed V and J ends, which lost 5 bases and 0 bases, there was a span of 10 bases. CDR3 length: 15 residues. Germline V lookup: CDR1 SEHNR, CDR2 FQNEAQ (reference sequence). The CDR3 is CASSPAGTTNEKLFF. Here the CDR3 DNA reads TGTGCCAGCAGCCCCGCGGGGACAACTAATGAAAAACTGTTTTTT.

The CDR3 spells CASSSRRGETQYF. The CDR3 nucleotides read TGTGCCAGCAGCTCTCGTAGGGGCGAGACCCAGTACTTC. The genes are TRBV7-8 and TRBJ2-5, with D perhaps TRBD1 (5 bases). The CDR3 is made up of 13 amino acids. Germline V gives CDR1 SGHVS, CDR2 FQNEAQ. With 4 bases removed from V and 5 bases from J, the gap between germline ends came to 11 bases. Together with reference TRBV7-8 and TRBJ2-5, the CDR3 gives the full variable domain: GAGVSQSPRYKVAKRGQDVALRCDPISGHVSLFWYQQALGQGPEFLTYFQNEAQLDKSGLPSDRFFAERPEGSVSTLKIQRTQQEDSAVYLCASSSRRGETQYFGPGTRLLVL.

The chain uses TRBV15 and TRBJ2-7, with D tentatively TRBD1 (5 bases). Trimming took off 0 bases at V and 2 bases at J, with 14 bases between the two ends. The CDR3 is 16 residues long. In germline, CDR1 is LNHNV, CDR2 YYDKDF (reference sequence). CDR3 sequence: CATSRDPRGWAYEQYF. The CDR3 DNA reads TGTGCCACCAGCAGAGATCCAAGGGGATGGGCCTACGAGCAGTACTTC. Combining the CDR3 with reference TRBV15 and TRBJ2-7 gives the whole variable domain DAMVIQNPRYQVTQFGKPVTLSCSQTLNHNVMYWYQQKSSQAPKLLFHYYDKDFNNEADTPDNFQSRRPNTSFCFLDIRSPGLGDTAMYLCATSRDPRGWAYEQYFGPGTRLTVT.

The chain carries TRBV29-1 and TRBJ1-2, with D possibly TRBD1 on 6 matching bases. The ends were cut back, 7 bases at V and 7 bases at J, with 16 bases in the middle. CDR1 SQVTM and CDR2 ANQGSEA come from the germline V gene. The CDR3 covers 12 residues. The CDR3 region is CSAQGGALGYTF. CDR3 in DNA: TGCAGCGCCCAAGGGGGGGCGCTTGGCTACACCTTC.

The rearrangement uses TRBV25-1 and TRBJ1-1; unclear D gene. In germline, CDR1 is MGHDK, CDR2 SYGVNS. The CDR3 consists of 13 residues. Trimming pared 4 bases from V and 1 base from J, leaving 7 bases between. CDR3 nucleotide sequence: TGTGCCAGCAGTGGGCAACAGAACACTGAAGCTTTCTTT. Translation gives CASSGQQNTEAFF.

This CDR3 reads CASSDRRSKGADSGANVLTF. CDR3 DNA: TGTGCCAGCAGTGACCGACGAAGTAAGGGGGCGGACTCTGGGGCCAACGTCCTGACTTTC. The chain is built from TRBV6-1 and TRBJ2-6; 7 nucleotides align to TRBD1. The germline CDR1 and CDR2 sequences are MNHNS and SASEGT. V shed 3 bases and J 0 bases; nucleotides not matched to a gene: 14. The CDR3 extends over 20 amino acids.

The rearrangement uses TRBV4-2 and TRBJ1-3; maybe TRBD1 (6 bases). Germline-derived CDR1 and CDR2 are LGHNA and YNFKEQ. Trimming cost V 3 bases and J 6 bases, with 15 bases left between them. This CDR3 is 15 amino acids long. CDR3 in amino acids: CASSQRPGTPNTIYF. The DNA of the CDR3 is TGTGCCAGCAGCCAGCGACCAGGGACACCAAACACCATATATTTT.

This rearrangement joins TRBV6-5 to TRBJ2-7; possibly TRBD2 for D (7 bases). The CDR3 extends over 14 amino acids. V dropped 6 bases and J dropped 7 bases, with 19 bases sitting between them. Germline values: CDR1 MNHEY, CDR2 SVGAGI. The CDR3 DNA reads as TGTGCCAGCAGAACGGGGGGCCCGTCCGGGGAGCAGTACTTC. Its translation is CASRTGGPSGEQYF.

This CDR3 is CASSLYRQSYEQYF. Written as DNA, the CDR3 is TGCGCCAGCAGCTTGTATAGACAGAGCTACGAGCAGTACTTC. The rearrangement uses TRBV5-1 and TRBJ2-7; weak D call: TRBD1 (5 bases). The CDR3 sequence is 14 residues long. The V gene's germline CDR1 is SGHRS and CDR2 YFSETQ. The V end was cut by 1 base, the J end by 3 bases, with 11 bases between.

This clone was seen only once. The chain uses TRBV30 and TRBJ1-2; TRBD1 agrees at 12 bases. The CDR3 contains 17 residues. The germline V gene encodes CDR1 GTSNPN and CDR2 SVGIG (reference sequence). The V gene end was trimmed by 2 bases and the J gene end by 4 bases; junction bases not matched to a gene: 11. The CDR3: CAWSPPPWDRGLYGYTF. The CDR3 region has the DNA TGTGCCTGGAGTCCCCCCCCGTGGGACAGGGGGCTCTATGGCTACACCTTC.

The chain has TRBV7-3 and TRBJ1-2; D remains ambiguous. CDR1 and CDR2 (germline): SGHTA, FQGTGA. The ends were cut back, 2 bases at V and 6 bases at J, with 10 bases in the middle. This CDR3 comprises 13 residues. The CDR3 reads CASSLDRVNGYTF. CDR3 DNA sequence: TGTGCCAGCAGCTTAGATCGGGTGAATGGCTACACCTTC.

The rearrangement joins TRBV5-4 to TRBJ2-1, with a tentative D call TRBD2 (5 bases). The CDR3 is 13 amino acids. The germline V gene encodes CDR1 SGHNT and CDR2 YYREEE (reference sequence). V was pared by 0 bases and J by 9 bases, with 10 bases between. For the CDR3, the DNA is TGTGCCAGCAGCTTGGAGGTAGCGTCTGAGCAGTTCTTC. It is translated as CASSLEVASEQFF.

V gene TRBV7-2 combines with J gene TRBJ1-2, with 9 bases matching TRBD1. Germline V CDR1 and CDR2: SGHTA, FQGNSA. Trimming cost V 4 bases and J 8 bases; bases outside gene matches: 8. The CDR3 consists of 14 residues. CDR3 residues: CASSSRTGEKGYTF. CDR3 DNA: TGTGCCAGCAGCTCTCGGACAGGGGAGAAGGGCTACACCTTC.

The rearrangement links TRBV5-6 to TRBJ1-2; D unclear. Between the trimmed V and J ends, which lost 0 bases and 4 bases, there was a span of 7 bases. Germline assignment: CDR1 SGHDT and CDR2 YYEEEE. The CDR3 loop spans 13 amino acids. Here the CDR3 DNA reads TGTGCCAGCAGCTTGGCAACAACCTATGGCTACACCTTC. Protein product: CASSLATTYGYTF. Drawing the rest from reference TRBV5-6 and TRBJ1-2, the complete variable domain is DAGVTQSPTHLIKTRGQQVTLRCSPKSGHDTVSWYQQALGQGPQFIFQYYEEEERQRGNFPDRFSGHQFPNYSSELNVNALLLGDSALYLCASSLATTYGYTFGSGTRLTVV.

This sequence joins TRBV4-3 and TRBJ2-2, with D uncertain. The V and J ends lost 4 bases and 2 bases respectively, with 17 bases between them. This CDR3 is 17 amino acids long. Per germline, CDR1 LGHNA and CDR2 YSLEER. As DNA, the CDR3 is TGCGCCAGCAGCCGCCCCTCCGCGGAGAGAAACACCGGGGAGCTGTTTTTT. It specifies CASSRPSAERNTGELFF.

CDR3 protein: CASSLAGGTDTQYF. Here the CDR3 DNA reads TGTGCCAGCAGCTTAGCAGGGGGAACAGATACGCAGTATTTT. The V call is TRBV7-2, the J call TRBJ2-3; D is perhaps TRBD1 (6 bases). Germline V gives CDR1 SGHTA, CDR2 FQGNSA. Deletions cut 0 bases from V and 3 bases from J, with 7 bases between. This CDR3 contains 14 residues.